This T cell receptor beta chain is from a study of technical replicates of blood from a few donors. Germline V gives CDR1 MNHNY, CDR2 SVGAGI (reference sequence). The CDR3 consists of 15 residues. V lost 5 bases and J lost 3; bases outside the gene matches: 6. Here immunoSEQ multiplex PCR was the method, and the copy in TCRdb shows in-frame clones only, minus some. Found here are 90,000 to 100,000 clones, about 95% of them singletons; the top ten hold 0.33%. The receptor was derived from a human donor in good health. The genes are TRBV6-6 and TRBJ2-2; TRBD1 aligns across 7 bases. Sequenced material: T cells isolated from PBMCs. The DNA of the CDR3 is TGTGCCAGCAGTAGGGACAGTCCTGACACCGGGGAGCTGTTTTTT. It is translated as CASSRDSPDTGELFF.